These 7 T cell receptor beta chains were sequenced from one sample in a study of cytomegalovirus exposure and HLA in healthy donors. Assay used: immunoSEQ multiplex PCR; TCRdb lists only in-frame clones, some missing. The table shows fewer than 100,000 clones, with around 90% occurring only once. The sample taken for sequencing was PBMCs. These receptors were collected from a man in his thirties or forties in good health and CMV-seronegative.

J is TRBJ1-6 and V is TRBV28; 8 nucleotides align to TRBD1. The CDR3 loop spans 14 amino acids. V lost 4 bases to trimming and J lost 8 bases; unmatched junction nucleotides: 4. Germline V lookup: CDR1 MDHEN, CDR2 SYDVKM. As DNA, the CDR3 is TGTGCCAGCAGTTCCTGGACAGGGTATTCACCCCTCCACTTT. This codes for CASSSWTGYSPLHF.

This rearrangement joins TRBV10-1 to TRBJ2-2; 7 bases line up with TRBD1. Germline lookup yields CDR1 WNHNN and CDR2 SYGVQD (reference sequence). This CDR3 region has 18 residues. Trimming at V came to 3 bases and at J to 3 bases, leaving 13 bases not matched to a gene. The CDR3 reads CASSDPRKGATDTGELFF. The CDR3 bases are TGCGCCAGCAGTGACCCGCGGAAGGGGGCAACGGACACCGGGGAGCTGTTTTTT.

The rearrangement uses TRBV25-1 and TRBJ1-1; D might be TRBD1 (5 bases). V lost 1 base to trimming and J lost 0 bases, with 9 bases between them. The CDR3 extends over 15 amino acids. CDR1 and CDR2 (germline): MGHDK, SYGVNS. This CDR3 reads CASSESAGLNTEAFF. The CDR3 DNA sequence: TGTGCCAGCAGTGAATCTGCAGGGTTGAACACTGAAGCTTTCTTT.

This sequence joins TRBV7-9 and TRBJ2-1, with a weak D call TRBD2 (6 bases). Germline CDR1 is SEHNR and CDR2 is FQNEAQ (reference sequence). This CDR3 is built from 14 residues. Trimming took off 7 bases at V and 5 bases at J, with 15 bases between the two ends. CDR3 sequence: CASTGGGKNNEQFF. DNA of the CDR3: TGTGCCAGCACCGGGGGAGGAAAAAACAATGAGCAGTTCTTC.

This clone was seen just once. The rearrangement joins TRBV28 to TRBJ2-1; TRBD2 matches at 9 bases. Trimming took 7 bases from V and 6 from J; bases not matched to a gene: 13. CDR3 size: 16 residues. Germline loops: CDR1 MDHEN, CDR2 SYDVKM. The CDR3 DNA reads as TGTGCCAGCACTAAAACCGTCCTAGCGGGAACCAATGAGCAGTTCTTC. Its translation: CASTKTVLAGTNEQFF.

This sequence joins TRBV10-1 and TRBJ2-5, with D perhaps matching TRBD1 (5 bases). The V and J ends lost 5 bases and 2 bases respectively, with 9 bases between them. Germline V gene sequence: CDR1 WNHNN, CDR2 SYGVQD (reference sequence). This CDR3 is 13 amino acids long. The CDR3 here is CASSMTVQETQYF. As DNA, the CDR3 is TGCGCCAGCAGTATGACAGTGCAAGAGACCCAGTACTTC.

The genes are TRBV15 and TRBJ2-5; TRBD1 aligns across 8 bases. CDR1 is LNHNV, CDR2 YYDKDF, per germline (reference sequence). With 0 bases clipped from V and 4 bases from J, the junction kept 4 bases outside the gene matches. The CDR3 has 15 amino acids. CDR3 loop: CATSREGQGGETQYF. The DNA of the CDR3 is TGTGCCACCAGCAGAGAAGGACAGGGAGGAGAGACCCAGTACTTC.